The text below deals with one T cell receptor beta chain. The antigen is undetermined. The V gene's germline CDR1 is LNHDA and CDR2 SQIVND (reference sequence). This CDR3 contains 15 residues. Trimming took 3 bases from V and 3 from J, leaving 14 bases between them. Profiled with immunoSEQ multiplex PCR; TCRdb holds only in-frame clones, not every one. The table has roughly 100,000 clones, nearly 90% seen once. The entry originates in a study of T cell responses to AZD1222 COVID-19 vaccine. Broader study findings: Samples come after the peak T cell response, not at day 14. Baseline seropositivity occurred in only 5 or 6 AZD1222 recipients. Two AZD1222 administrations were followed by greater Spike-specific TCR breadth and depth.

The genes are TRBV19 and TRBJ1-2; no clear D. The sequence derives from an adult in good health. Here the sequenced sample was peripheral blood, taken on day 0 of AZD1222 vaccination. DNA of the CDR3: TGTGCCAGTAGTATTGCAGGTAGAACTTACTATGGCTACACCTTC. Amino acids: CASSIAGRTYYGYTF.